This entry describes one TCR beta chain. The sample belongs to a study of blood T cell repertoires in COVID-19. On the study more broadly: COVID-19 samples collected from the United States, Italy and Spain covered acute and convalescent phases.

CDR1 and CDR2 from the germline V gene are SGHNT and YENEEA. V lost 0 bases and J lost 4, with 16 bases in between. This CDR3 contains 18 residues. Authors' analysis steps: Quantification of nucleated cells was approximated via reference gene primer amplification. Only in-frame clones appear in the TCRdb table, and some are missing; sequencing was by immunoSEQ multiplex PCR. Clonal size and the V and J genes are those of that table, whereas D and trimming came from the DNA. Counted here are over 200,000 clones, about nine tenths occurring once; the ten biggest clones make up roughly 2.5%. V usage is TRBV11-3 and J usage is TRBJ1-6; tentatively, D is TRBD1 (5 bases). The TCR originated in a woman aged 60-75 years with acute or convalescent COVID-19. The sequenced material came from peripheral blood. CDR3 protein: CASSLDLRGGGYNSPLHF. The CDR3 DNA sequence: TGTGCCAGCAGCTTAGATCTGAGGGGCGGAGGGTATAATTCACCCCTCCACTTT. The whole variable domain, remainder taken from reference TRBV11-3 and TRBJ1-6, is EAGVVQSPRYKIIEKKQPVAFWCNPISGHNTLYWYLQNLGQGPELLIRYENEEAVDDSQLPKDRFSAERLKGVDSTLKIQPAELGDSAVYLCASSLDLRGGGYNSPLHFGNGTRLTVT.